Below, one T cell receptor beta chain is given with its context. Its antigen is not known. In the authors' workflow: ImmunoSEQ supplied junction-only sequences lacking quality scores, so filtering was different. Produced via immunoSEQ multiplex PCR; TCRdb's table is partial and in-frame only. V and J calls and clone size are copied from that table; D and trimming were computed from the DNA. The data show more than 400,000 clones, 90% to 96% seen once. The CDR3 runs to 15 residues. The germline CDR1 and CDR2 sequences are LNHNV and YYDKDF (reference sequence). With 7 bases clipped from V and 7 bases from J, the junction kept 9 bases outside the gene matches. This record belongs to a study of shared clonotypes between healthy human individuals. General study points: For sorted subsets, rarefaction showed incomplete sequencing despite large depth. The naive CD4 repertoires of a handful of donors were compared, and around 4.7% of clonotypes were shared.

The clonotype was recovered from a woman between 25 and 40 years old in good health. The V gene is TRBV15, the J gene TRBJ1-6; 8 nucleotides agree with TRBD1. The material sequenced was naive CD4+ T cells sorted from blood. Subset noted: CD45RA+ positively selected. In nucleotides, the CDR3 is TGTGCCACCATGCCTGGGACAGGAGGCAATTCACCCCTCCACTTT. The encoded protein is CATMPGTGGNSPLHF.